Listed here are 19 T cell receptor beta chains from one sample, sequenced in a study of T cells after yellow fever vaccination. TCRdb used MiXCR to reprocess the 5' RACE reads, holding one entry per CDR3 protein. Here the sample spans under 550,000 distinct CDR3 sequences, just over 20% being singletons. This specimen consisted of PBMCs, obtained more than 20 days after the first yellow fever vaccination. The receptors were sampled from a man aged 18 to 29 who received the YFV17D yellow fever vaccine.

This clonotype was detected only a few times. The chain recombines TRBV15 with TRBJ2-5; weak D call: TRBD2 (6 bases). V was trimmed by 5 bases and J by 8 bases, leaving 18 bases between them. CDR3 length: 14 amino acids. Germline CDR1 LNHNV, CDR2 YYDKDF (reference sequence). The CDR3 DNA sequence: TGTGCCACCAGCTTGAAAACTAGCTCGGGCACCCAGTACTTC. Amino acid sequence: CATSLKTSSGTQYF.

In its sample, this clonotype was seen a few times. The J gene is TRBJ2-1, the V gene TRBV7-2; 10 bases match TRBD2. The junction had 6 bases not matched to a gene; V was cut back by 5 bases and J by 2 bases. This CDR3 has 16 residues. The germline CDR1 and CDR2 sequences are SGHTA and FQGNSA. As DNA, the CDR3 is TGTGCCAGCAGCCGGGGCAGCGGGGGGGCCTACAATGAGCAGTTCTTC. Its protein product is CASSRGSGGAYNEQFF.

Comment on this clonotype: At one end the junction does not follow the germline gene, possibly because of a read error. CDR3 coding DNA: TGCAGTGCTAGACCCCAGGGCACTGAAGCTCTCTTT. Amino acids: CSARPQGTEALF. The rearrangement links TRBV20-1 to TRBJ1-1; maybe TRBD1 (5 bases). This CDR3 comprises 12 residues. Looked up from germline, CDR1 is DFQATT and CDR2 is SNEGSKA (reference sequence).

This clonotype was detected a few times. The chain uses TRBV6-2 or TRBV6-3 and TRBJ2-6; the match to TRBD1 covers 10 bases. V lost 2 bases, J lost 0 bases, and 10 bases stayed unmatched. The CDR3 contains 20 residues. Germline V CDR1 and CDR2: MNHEY, SVGEGT. CDR3 sequence reads: CASSYRDRGPPSSGANVLTF. CDR3 coding DNA: TGTGCCAGCAGTTACCGGGACAGGGGTCCCCCAAGCTCTGGGGCCAACGTCCTGACTTTC.

V usage is TRBV7-9 and J usage is TRBJ1-4; maybe TRBD1 (5 bases). Germline values: CDR1 SEHNR, CDR2 FQNEAQ (reference sequence). Deletions cut 6 bases from V and 8 bases from J, with 19 bases between. The CDR3 spans 15 residues. CDR3 residues: CASRYGPDGDEKLFF. The CDR3 DNA reads as TGTGCCAGCAGGTACGGGCCCGACGGGGACGAAAAACTGTTTTTT.

J is TRBJ1-1 and V is TRBV5-1; D gene unclear. Between the trimmed V and J ends, which lost 2 bases and 6 bases, there was a span of 14 bases. CDR1 is SGHRS, CDR2 YFSETQ, per germline. The CDR3 runs 14 residues. This CDR3 reads CASSFPSTPPEAFF. CDR3 nucleotides: TGCGCCAGCAGCTTCCCATCCACCCCCCCTGAAGCTTTCTTT.

The chain carries TRBV10-3 and TRBJ2-1; 9 bases are a match to TRBD2. CDR1 is ENHRY, CDR2 SYGVKD, per germline. V lost 10 bases, J lost 2 bases, and 9 bases stayed unmatched. The CDR3 has 15 residues. CDR3 region: CATITVAGAYNEQFF. DNA for the CDR3: TGTGCCACGATAACCGTAGCGGGGGCCTACAATGAGCAGTTCTTC.

This clonotype was counted only a few times. The chain recombines TRBV5-1 with TRBJ2-5; possibly TRBD2 for D (6 bases). Germline assignment: CDR1 SGHRS and CDR2 YFSETQ. V lost 0 bases and J 2 bases, leaving 11 bases between the germline ends. This CDR3 has 15 amino acids. CDR3 sequence (DNA): TGCGCCAGCAGCTTGGCCAGGGACTTACAAGAGACCCAGTACTTC. Its translation is CASSLARDLQETQYF.

The chain links TRBV2 to TRBJ2-7, with unresolved D. CDR3 size: 12 residues. The germline V and J ends were trimmed by 8 bases and 2 bases, with 10 bases remaining between them. CDR1 is SNHLY, CDR2 FYNNEI, per germline. In DNA, the CDR3 is TGTGCCAGCTCGGCACTTACCTACGAGCAGTACGTC. Its translation is CASSALTYEQYV.

This chain links TRBV6-1 with TRBJ2-1; D is unclear. CDR3 length: 14 residues. Germline CDR1 and CDR2: MNHNS and SASEGT. V was clipped by 4 bases and J by 7 bases, with 14 bases between them. The chain's CDR3 is CASSASQIRNEQFF. Written as DNA, the CDR3 is TGTGCCAGCAGTGCATCGCAAATTAGGAATGAGCAGTTCTTC.

The rearrangement uses TRBV7-9 and TRBJ2-3; possible D gene TRBD2, 5 bases. V gave up 1 base and J gave up 3 bases, with 14 bases separating them. The CDR3 is 16 residues long. Germline lookup yields CDR1 SEHNR and CDR2 FQNEAQ (reference sequence). The CDR3 DNA is TGTGCCAGCAGCTTAGGCTATTTGGACTTTACAGATACGCAGTATTTT. Translating it yields CASSLGYLDFTDTQYF.

This clonotype turned up a few times. J is TRBJ2-7 and V is TRBV12-3 or TRBV12-4; D is unresolved. V shed 0 bases and J shed 0 bases, with 9 bases lying between them. This CDR3 is built from 15 residues. The CDR3 DNA reads TGTGCCAGCAGTTTAGCTCCGGACGGCTCCTACGAGCAGTACTTC. It specifies CASSLAPDGSYEQYF.

This rearrangement joins TRBV7-2 to TRBJ1-4; no clear D. The germline gives CDR1 SGHTA, CDR2 FQGNSA. The CDR3 loop spans 13 amino acids. V was cut by 0 bases and J by 10 bases, with 9 bases left in between. The CDR3: CASSLALSGKLFF. The CDR3 DNA reads as TGTGCCAGCAGCTTAGCGTTATCGGGAAAACTGTTTTTT.

This clonotype has a handful of counts. The rearrangement links TRBV29-1 to TRBJ2-1; no clear D gene. This CDR3 spans 13 amino acids. V gave up 0 bases and J gave up 4 bases, with 7 bases separating them. Germline values: CDR1 SQVTM, CDR2 ANQGSEA. CDR3 amino acids: CSVEDYPYNEQFF. The CDR3 DNA reads as TGCAGCGTTGAAGATTACCCTTACAATGAGCAGTTCTTC.

The rearrangement uses TRBV6-2 or TRBV6-3 and TRBJ1-5; no definite D call. The CDR3 loop spans 14 amino acids. The V end was cut by 5 bases, the J end by 9 bases, with 17 bases between. Per the germline V gene, CDR1 is MNHEY and CDR2 is SVGEGT. The chain's CDR3 is CASSTRGSSGPQHF. CDR3 sequence (DNA): TGTGCCAGCAGTACCCGCGGCAGCTCAGGGCCCCAGCATTTT.

This clonotype was counted only a few times. The chain couples TRBV6-5 to TRBJ2-5; D is uncertain. Per the germline V gene, CDR1 is MNHEY and CDR2 is SVGAGI. The CDR3 runs to 12 residues. The V end lost 5 bases, the J end lost 5 bases, and 9 bases lay between the germline ends. The CDR3 DNA reads as TGTGCCAGCAGTGGTTCGTCGGAGACCCAGTACTTC. Translating gives CASSGSSETQYF.

The chain combines TRBV5-1 with TRBJ2-1; the match to TRBD2 covers 14 bases. The V gene end was trimmed by 3 bases and the J gene end by 10 bases; junction bases not matched to a gene: 9. The CDR3 is 16 residues long. CDR1 is SGHRS, CDR2 YFSETQ, per germline. Written as DNA, the CDR3 is TGCGCCAGCAGCTACCCCGGGACTAGCGGGGGTAGCGAGCAGTTCTTC. Its protein is CASSYPGTSGGSEQFF.

The CDR3 region is CASPGGSYNEQFF. As DNA, the CDR3 is TGTGCCAGCCCTGGGGGGTCATACAATGAGCAGTTCTTC. The chain is built from TRBV2 and TRBJ2-1; a weak D match, TRBD2 (6 bases). V was pared by 8 bases and J by 4 bases, with 12 bases between. Germline V lookup: CDR1 SNHLY, CDR2 FYNNEI. This CDR3 spans 13 amino acids.

This sequence joins TRBV4-3 and TRBJ1-2, with D maybe TRBD1 (5 bases). The germline V and J ends were trimmed by 1 base and 8 bases, with 20 bases remaining between them. The length of the CDR3 is 16 residues. Germline V lookup: CDR1 LGHNA, CDR2 YSLEER. CDR3 DNA sequence: TGCGCCAGCAGCCAAGCTTTTCAGAGGGGCCCAGGAGGCTACACCTTC. Translated: CASSQAFQRGPGGYTF.